The clone carrying this T cell receptor beta chain was detected ten times or more. Time point indicated: after trial treatment. Treatment defined: LDRT plus nivolumab, ipilimumab, low-dose cyclophosphamide and aspirin (RACIN trial). Nivolumab, ipilimumab, aspirin, low-dose cyclophosphamide and low-dose radiotherapy were all administered to the donors. The CDR3 runs 15 residues. Looked up from germline, CDR1 is SGHRS and CDR2 is YFSETQ. Trimming took 0 bases from V and 0 from J, leaving 10 bases between them. The source of the sample is a study of low-dose radiotherapy and immunotherapy resistance in tumors. Study-wide context: Cohort 2 was treated with 1 Gy per fraction every two weeks, amounting to 13 Gy across 26 weeks. Study patients were administered oral aspirin at 300 mg daily for four cycles from cycle 1 day 1. Gene-specific TRAV and TRBV primers were used for first-strand cDNA, covering alpha and beta chains.

TCRs were amplified for roughly 20 PCR cycles with a constant-region primer and V-primer adapter. TCRdb reprocessed the reads with MiXCR, giving one entry per CDR3 protein. The sample records approximately 52,000 distinct CDR3 sequences, 33% being singletons. This receptor was identified in a male donor with rectosigmoid adenocarcinoma. Sequenced material: PBMCs, taken after low-dose radiotherapy plus immunotherapy. The chain joins TRBV5-1 to TRBJ2-7, with D unresolved. The CDR3 region has the DNA TGCGCCAGCAGCTTGGTCTCGGGTAGCTCCTACGAGCAGTACTTC. Protein: CASSLVSGSSYEQYF. The variable domain in full, completed from reference TRBV5-1 and TRBJ2-7, reads KAGVTQTPRYLIKTRGQQVTLSCSPISGHRSVSWYQQTPGQGLQFLFEYFSETQRNKGNFPGRFSGRQFSNSRSEMNVSTLELGDSALYLCASSLVSGSSYEQYFGPGTRLTVT.